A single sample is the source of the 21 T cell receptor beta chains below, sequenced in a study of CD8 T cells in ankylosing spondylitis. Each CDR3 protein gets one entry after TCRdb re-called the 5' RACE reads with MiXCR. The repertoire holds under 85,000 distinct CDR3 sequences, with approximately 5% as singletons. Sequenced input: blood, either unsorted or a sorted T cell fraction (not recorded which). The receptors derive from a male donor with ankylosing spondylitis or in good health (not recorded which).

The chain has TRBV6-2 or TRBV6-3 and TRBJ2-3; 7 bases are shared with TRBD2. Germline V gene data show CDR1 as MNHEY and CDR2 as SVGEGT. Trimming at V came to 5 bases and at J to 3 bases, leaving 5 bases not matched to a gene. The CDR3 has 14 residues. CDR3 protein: CASSLAAITDTQYF. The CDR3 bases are TGTGCCAGCAGTCTAGCGGCCATTACAGATACGCAGTATTTT.

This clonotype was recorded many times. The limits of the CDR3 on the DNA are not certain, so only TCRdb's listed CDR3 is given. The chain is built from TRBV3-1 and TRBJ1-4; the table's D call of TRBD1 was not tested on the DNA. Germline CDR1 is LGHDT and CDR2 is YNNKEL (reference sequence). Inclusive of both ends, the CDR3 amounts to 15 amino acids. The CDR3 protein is CASSPIGAGEKLFFF.

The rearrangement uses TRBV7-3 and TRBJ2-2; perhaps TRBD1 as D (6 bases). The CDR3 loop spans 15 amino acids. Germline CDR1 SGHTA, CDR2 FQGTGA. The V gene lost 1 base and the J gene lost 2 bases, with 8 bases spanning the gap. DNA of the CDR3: TGTGCCAGCAGCTTAATACAGGGAAACACCGGGGAGCTGTTTTTT. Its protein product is CASSLIQGNTGELFF.

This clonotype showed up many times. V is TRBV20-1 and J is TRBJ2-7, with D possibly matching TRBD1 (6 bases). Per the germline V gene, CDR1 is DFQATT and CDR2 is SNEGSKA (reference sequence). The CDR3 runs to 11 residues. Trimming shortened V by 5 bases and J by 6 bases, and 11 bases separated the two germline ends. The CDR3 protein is CSAGLRGEQYF. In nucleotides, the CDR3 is TGCAGTGCTGGGCTCAGGGGCGAGCAGTACTTC.

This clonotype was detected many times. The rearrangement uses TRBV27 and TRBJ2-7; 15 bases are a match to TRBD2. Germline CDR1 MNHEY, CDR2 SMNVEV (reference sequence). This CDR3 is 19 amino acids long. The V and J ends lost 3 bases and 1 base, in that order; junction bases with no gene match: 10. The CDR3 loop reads CASSFSGTSGGFYSYEQYF. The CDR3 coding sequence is TGTGCCAGCAGTTTCTCCGGGACTAGCGGGGGGTTCTATTCCTACGAGCAGTACTTC.

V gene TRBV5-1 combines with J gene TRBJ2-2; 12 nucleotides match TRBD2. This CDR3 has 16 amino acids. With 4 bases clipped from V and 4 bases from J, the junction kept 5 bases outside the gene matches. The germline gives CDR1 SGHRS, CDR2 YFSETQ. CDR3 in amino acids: CASSPTSGGTTGELFF. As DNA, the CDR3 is TGCGCCAGCAGCCCTACTAGCGGGGGGACCACCGGGGAGCTGTTTTTT.

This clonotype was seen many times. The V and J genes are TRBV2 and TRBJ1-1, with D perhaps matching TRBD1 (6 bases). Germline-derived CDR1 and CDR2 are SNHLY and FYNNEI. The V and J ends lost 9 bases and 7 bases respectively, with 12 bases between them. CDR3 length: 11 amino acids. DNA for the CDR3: TGTGCCAGTGAGGGGGGAATTGAAGCTTTCTTT. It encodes CASEGGIEAFF.

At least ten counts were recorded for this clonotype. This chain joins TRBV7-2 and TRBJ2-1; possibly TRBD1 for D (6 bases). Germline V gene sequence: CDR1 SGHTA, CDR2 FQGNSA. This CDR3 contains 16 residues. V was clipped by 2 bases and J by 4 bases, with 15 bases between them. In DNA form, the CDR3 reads TGTGCCAGCAGCTTAAGGGTGGGGGCAGGATACAATGAGCAGTTCTTC. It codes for CASSLRVGAGYNEQFF.

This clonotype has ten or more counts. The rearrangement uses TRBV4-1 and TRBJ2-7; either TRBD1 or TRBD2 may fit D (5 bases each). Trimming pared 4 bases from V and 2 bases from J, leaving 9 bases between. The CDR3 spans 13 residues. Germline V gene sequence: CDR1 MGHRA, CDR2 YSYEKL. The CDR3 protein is CASSRGETYEQYF. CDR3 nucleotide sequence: TGCGCCAGCAGCCGAGGGGAGACCTACGAGCAGTACTTC.

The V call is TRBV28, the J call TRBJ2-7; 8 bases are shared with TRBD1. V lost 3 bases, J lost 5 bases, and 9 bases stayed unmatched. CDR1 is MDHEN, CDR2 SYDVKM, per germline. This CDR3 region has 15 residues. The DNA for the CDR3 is TGTGCCAGCAGTTTGGTGGACAGGGTTCGGGACGAGCAGTACTTC. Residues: CASSLVDRVRDEQYF.

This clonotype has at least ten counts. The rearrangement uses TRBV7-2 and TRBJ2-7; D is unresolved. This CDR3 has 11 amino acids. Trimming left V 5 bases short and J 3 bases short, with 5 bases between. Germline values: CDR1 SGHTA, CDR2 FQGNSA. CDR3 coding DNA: TGTGCCAGCAGCGCCCTCTACGAGCAGTACTTC. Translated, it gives CASSALYEQYF.

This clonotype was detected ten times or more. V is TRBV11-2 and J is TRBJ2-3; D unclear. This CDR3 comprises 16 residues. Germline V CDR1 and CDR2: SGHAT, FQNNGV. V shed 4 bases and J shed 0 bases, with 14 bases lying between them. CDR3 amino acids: CASSSFPQGSTDTQYF. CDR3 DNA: TGTGCCAGCAGCTCATTCCCACAAGGGAGCACAGATACGCAGTATTTT.

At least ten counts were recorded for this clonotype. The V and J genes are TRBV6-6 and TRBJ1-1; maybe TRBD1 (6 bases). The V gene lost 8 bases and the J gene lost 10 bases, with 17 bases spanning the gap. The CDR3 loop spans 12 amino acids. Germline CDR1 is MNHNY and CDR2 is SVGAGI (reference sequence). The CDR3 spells CASYEGEIRAFF. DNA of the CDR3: TGTGCCAGCTATGAGGGGGAAATCCGAGCTTTCTTT.

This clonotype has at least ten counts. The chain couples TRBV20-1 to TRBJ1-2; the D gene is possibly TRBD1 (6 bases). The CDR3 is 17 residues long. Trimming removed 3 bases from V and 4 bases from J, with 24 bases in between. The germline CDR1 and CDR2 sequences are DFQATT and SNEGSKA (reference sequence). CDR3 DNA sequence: TGCAGTGCTAGTAATAACAGGGTGTCGCCGCTCGGCTATGGCTACACCTTC. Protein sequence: CSASNNRVSPLGYGYTF.

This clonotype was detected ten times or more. CDR3 amino acids: CASTVGTSGAHADTQYF. CDR3 DNA sequence: TGTGCCAGCACCGTAGGGACTAGCGGGGCCCACGCAGATACGCAGTATTTT. J is TRBJ2-3 and V is TRBV5-6; the match to TRBD2 covers 13 bases. The CDR3 runs 17 residues. Germline V gene lookup returns CDR1 SGHDT and CDR2 YYEEEE. V trimming: 6 bases; J trimming: 4 bases; junction bases outside the gene matches: 11.

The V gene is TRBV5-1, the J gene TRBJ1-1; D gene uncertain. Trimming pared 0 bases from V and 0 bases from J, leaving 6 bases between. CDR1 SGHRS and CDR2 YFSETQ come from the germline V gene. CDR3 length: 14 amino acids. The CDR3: CASSLDPVNTEAFF. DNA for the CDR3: TGCGCCAGCAGCTTGGATCCGGTGAACACTGAAGCTTTCTTT.

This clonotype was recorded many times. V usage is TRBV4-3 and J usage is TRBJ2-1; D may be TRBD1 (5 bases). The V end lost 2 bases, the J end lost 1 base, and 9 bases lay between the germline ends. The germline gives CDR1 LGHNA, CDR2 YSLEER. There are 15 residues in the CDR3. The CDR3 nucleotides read TGCGCCAGCAGCCAAATAGACAGTTCCTACAATGAGCAGTTCTTC. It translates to CASSQIDSSYNEQFF.

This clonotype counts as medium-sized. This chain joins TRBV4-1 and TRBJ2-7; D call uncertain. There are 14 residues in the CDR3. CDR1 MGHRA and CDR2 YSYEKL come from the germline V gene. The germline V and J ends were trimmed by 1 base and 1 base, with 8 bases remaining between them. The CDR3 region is CASSQGVQSYEQYF. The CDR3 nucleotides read TGCGCCAGCAGCCAAGGGGTCCAATCCTACGAGCAGTACTTC.

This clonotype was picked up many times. The CDR3 reads CASSKSRNSKSV. CDR3 coding DNA: TGTGCCAGCAGCAAAAGTCGTAACAGCAAATCGGTC. The V gene is TRBV21-1, the J gene TRBJ2-7. TRBV21-1 is a pseudogene locus. The CDR3 is 12 residues long.

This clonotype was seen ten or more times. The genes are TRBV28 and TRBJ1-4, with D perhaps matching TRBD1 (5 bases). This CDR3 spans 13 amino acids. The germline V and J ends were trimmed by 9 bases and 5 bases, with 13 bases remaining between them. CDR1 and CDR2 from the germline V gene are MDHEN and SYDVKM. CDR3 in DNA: TGTGCCAGTCAGAGGGAGGGGAATGAAAAACTGTTTTTT. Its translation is CASQREGNEKLFF. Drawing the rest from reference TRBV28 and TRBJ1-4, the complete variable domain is DVKVTQSSRYLVKRTGEKVFLECVQDMDHENMFWYRQDPGLGLRLIYFSYDVKMKEKGDIPEGYSVSREKKERFSLILESASTNQTSMYLCASQREGNEKLFFGSGTQLSVL.

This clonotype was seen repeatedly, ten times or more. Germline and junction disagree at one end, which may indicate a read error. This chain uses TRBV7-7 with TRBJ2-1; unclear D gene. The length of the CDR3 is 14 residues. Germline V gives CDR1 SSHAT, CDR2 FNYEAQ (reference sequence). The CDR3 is CASSLGQKVDEQFF. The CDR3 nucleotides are TGTGCTAGCAGCTTAGGGCAAAAAGTGGATGAGCAGTTCTTC.